This T cell receptor (beta chain) was sequenced in a study of early stage breast cancer tumors (dated by TCRdb to about 2017). Regarding the research as a whole: Of the approximately 15 invasive breast tumors, 12 to 13 were found to be estrogen receptor-positive, progesterone receptor-positive and HER2-negative. About 70% of the 12 ER+/PR+/HER2- tumors were invasive ductal carcinomas, while the other four were invasive lobular carcinomas. The average read coverage per sample was approximately 10-fold. A total of some 2.6 million templates, representing some 1,000,000 unique clonotypes, were detected across all samples. The study at large found these results: Enriched TCRB sequences shared across patients were mostly commonly generated sequences, unlikely to play an important role in the tumor microenvironment. Bulk genomic DNA sequencing of unsorted cells missed chain pairing and functional markers such as CD4, CD8 and FOXP3. Analysis by tumor subtype was prevented by the small cohort size. Roughly 2.7-fold higher T cell density and higher clonality were observed in tumors than in adjacent normal breast tissue. Repertoires from blood and normal breast were more alike than repertoires from blood and tumor, and in about 85% of the 16 patients, comparing each tissue with blood separated tumor from normal.

Two independent genomic DNA replicates were amplified for each sample, with approximately 0.5 ug used for blood and around 1.5 ug for tumor or normal breast. Following the manufacturer's instructions, the ImmunoSeq Intro kit was used to carry out TCRB sequencing on genomic DNA. Multiplex PCR ran about 29 cycles with proprietary primers and spike-in control sequences for absolute quantification. An 87-bp fragment spanning the CDR3 and flanking V and J genes was sequenced with single-end 150-bp reads. Seven samples, with two replicates for each sample, were multiplexed per lane of an Illumina MiSeq using version 3.0 chemistry. In the source study's methods: The vendor's proprietary pipeline handled the raw data processing, merging both replicates into a single result for each sample. To define clonotypes, the study grouped productive rearrangements that shared the V-gene family, CDR3 amino acid sequence and J-gene segment. Clonality was computed as 1 minus the normalized Shannon entropy (Pielou evenness) of TCRB abundances. T cell density was estimated as total templates divided by the number of input cells, with the number of input cells inferred from the DNA input amount. Recon, run with its default parameters, was used to estimate overall repertoire diversity and clonality. Tumor-enriched clonotypes were defined as having over 0.1% abundance in tumor and at least 32-fold higher abundance than in normal breast. The table was pulled from immuneACCESS by TCRdb, which kept in-frame rearrangements only. Such tables lose some clones; where checked, under half of the loss comes from unresolved V genes, and the rest has no known cause. V, J and clone size reflect that table, while D and trimming were determined from the DNA. This sample holds tens of thousands of clones; roughly 50% were observed only once. Of the sample, roughly 8% falls within the top ten clones.

A note on this clone: The target of this receptor is not known. The record has no base qualities; no much larger clone is one base away.

About 20-55 mg of tumor tissue was diced and typically yielded more than 3 ug of DNA. The study profiled bulk TCR beta-chain repertoires in matched peripheral blood, tumor and adjacent normal breast tissue taken from some 17 patients with early-stage breast cancer. After resection, tumor tissue identified by eye was cut out and put into prechilled RNAlater. A TissueLyser II was used to homogenize diced tumor tissue (roughly 20-55 mg) in RLTplus buffer containing beta-mercaptoethanol and antifoaming agent. The Qiagen AllPrep DNA/RNA Mini kit was used to extract genomic DNA. The CDR1 and CDR2 encoded by the germline V gene are SGHDN and FVKESK. V loses 6 bases, J loses 2 bases, and the germline ends lie 16 bases apart. From the cysteine up to the phenylalanine, the CDR3 has a length of 15 residues. Left in the record is the CDR3 DNA by itself, 45 bases read in frame from the first base.

The sequence was collected from a person aged 45 to 59 with breast cancer. Rearrangement joined TRBV14 to TRBJ1-1, and perhaps TRBD1 as D gene, on 6 matching bases. The sequenced material came from breast tumor tissue. The sequenced DNA is TGTGCCAGCAGTCGCATAGGACAGACCAACACTGAAGCTTTCTTT. Translated, this is CASSRIGQTNTEAFF.